A selection of T cell receptor beta chains follows, all from one sample in a study of human versus mouse CDR3 diversity and MHC coevolution. The protocol was immunoSEQ multiplex PCR, while the TCRdb copy is restricted to in-frame clones and leaves out a portion. The sample lists fewer than 100,000 clones, just under 95% occurring once. Sequencing was carried out using naive CD4+ T cells from blood. The receptors derive from a person aged 25-75 years in good health. Each CDR3 is given with its conserved first and last residue. The D gene is left open where the match is weak. A clone size is listed for some rows: how often the clone was seen (once, few, many), or a class if it is expanded.

d_gene,j_gene,v_gene,abundance,len,CDR3nt,CDR3aa
TRBD2,TRBJ2-7,TRBV11-2,-,15,TGTGCCAGCAGCTTAGATCCCAGCGGGATCTACGAGCAGTACTTC,CASSLDPSGIYEQYF
TRBD1,TRBJ1-2,TRBV6-5,-,15,TGTGCCAGCAGGCCTCGACAGGGGGCGAACTATGGCTACACCTTC,CASRPRQGANYGYTF
TRBD1,TRBJ1-5,TRBV5-1,once,14,TGCGCCAGCAGCTCGGGACAGGGTGGTCAGCCCCAGCATTTT,CASSSGQGGQPQHF
TRBD1,TRBJ2-7,TRBV5-8,few,15,TGTGCCAGCAGCCCGAGAGGACAGGGGGCGCGGGAGCAGTACTTC,CASSPRGQGAREQYF
TRBD2,TRBJ2-3,TRBV4-2,-,17,TGTGCCAGCAGCCAGGAAAGCGGGAGGGCCAGCACAGATACGCAGTATTTT,CASSQESGRASTDTQYF
-,TRBJ1-6,TRBV7-2,-,15,TGTGCCAGCAGCTTTCAGGGAGGTGATAATTCACCCCTCCACTTT,CASSFQGGDNSPLHF
-,TRBJ1-1,TRBV12-5,-,12,TGTGCTAGTGGTTTTAGGAGGGGTGAAGCTTTCTTT,CASGFRRGEAFF
-,TRBJ1-1,TRBV15,-,18,TGTGCCACCAGCAGAGACATACCGAGGAGGGTCATGAACACTGAAGCTTTCTTT,CATSRDIPRRVMNTEAFF
-,TRBJ2-7,TRBV9,-,16,TGTGCCAGCAGCCTTAGGGGGGCGAGCGGGACCTACGAGCAGTACTTC,CASSLRGASGTYEQYF
TRBD2,TRBJ2-1,TRBV19,-,14,TGTGCCAGTAGTCTAGCGGGGGGGTGGGATGAGCAGTTCTTC,CASSLAGGWDEQFF
TRBD1,TRBJ1-2,TRBV5-4,-,15,TGTGCCAGCAGCACCGGGACAGCGCCCCAAGGTGGCTACACCTTC,CASSTGTAPQGGYTF
-,TRBJ1-6,TRBV7-6,-,16,TGTGCCAGCAGCTTAGGTGGGAGCTCCTATAATTCACCCCTCCACTTT,CASSLGGSSYNSPLHF
-,TRBJ1-1,TRBV29-1,-,13,TGCAGCGTTGACCGACAGCTGAACACTGAAGCTTTCTTT,CSVDRQLNTEAFF
-,TRBJ1-1,TRBV5-6,-,11,TGTGCCAGCAGCTTACGGTCTGAAGCTTTCTTT,CASSLRSEAFF
TRBD1,TRBJ2-7,TRBV19,-,15,TGTGCCAGTAGTATTGGCAGGGGGCCAGCCTACGAGCAGTACTTC,CASSIGRGPAYEQYF
-,TRBJ1-1,TRBV6-1,-,13,TGTGCCAGCAGTGAGCAATTGAGTGGGGAGGCTTTCTTT,CASSEQLSGEAFF
TRBD1,TRBJ1-5,TRBV30,-,14,TGTGCCTGGAGTTTGGGACAGCGCAATCAGCCCCAGCATTTT,CAWSLGQRNQPQHF
-,TRBJ1-1,TRBV4-3,-,15,TGCGCCAGCAGCCAAGATTGGGGGGTCAACACTGAAGCTTTCTTT,CASSQDWGVNTEAFF
-,TRBJ2-3,TRBV7-2,-,13,TGTGCCAGCAGCTTAGCGAACACGGGTACGCAGTATTTT,CASSLANTGTQYF
-,TRBJ1-1,TRBV19,-,15,TGTGCCAGTAGTATTACCGCGCAGGGGAACACTGAAGCTTTCTTT,CASSITAQGNTEAFF
-,TRBJ2-7,TRBV25-1,-,13,TGTGCCAGCAGTGGAAGCCCATCCTACGAGCAGTACTTC,CASSGSPSYEQYF
TRBD1,TRBJ2-2,TRBV7-3,-,14,TGTGCCAGCGGCCCGACAGGGGCCACCGGGGAGCTGTTTTTT,CASGPTGATGELFF
-,TRBJ2-5,TRBV6-6,once,14,TGTGCCAGCACAAAAGAGGACGGGGTCGAGACCCAGTACTTC,CASTKEDGVETQYF